The rows below give T cell receptor beta chains drawn from one sample of a study of shared clonotypes between healthy human individuals. Assay: immunoSEQ multiplex PCR; the TCRdb copy retains only in-frame clones and omits some. The sample records a few hundred thousand clones, 50% to 80% being singletons. The sequenced material came from memory CD4+ T cells sorted from blood. The receptors here all came from a man aged 30-40 years in good health. Each CDR3 is given with its conserved first and last residue. Fields, in order: CDR3 length, V gene, J gene, CDR3 protein.

13,TRBV6-1,TRBJ1-5,CASSGAADQPQHF
16,TRBV10-2,TRBJ2-7,CASSDPGGKGGYEQYF
14,TRBV27,TRBJ2-7,CASSLEGPVSEQYF
13,TRBV7-9,TRBJ2-7,CASSLETSPEQYF
16,TRBV7-3,TRBJ2-2,CASSLIPGVNTGELFF
13,TRBV7-8,TRBJ1-1,CASSLDLNTEAFF
17,TRBV6-1,TRBJ2-4,CASSVGIGRAPKNIQYF
17,TRBV7-2,TRBJ2-1,CASSPTSGRPLRNEQFF
14,TRBV5-4,TRBJ1-4,CASSFTGAGEKLFF
12,TRBV7-8,TRBJ2-7,CASSLEAGRGYF
13,TRBV28,TRBJ2-3,CASRRQGGDTQYF
13,TRBV2,TRBJ2-7,CASRDGVSYEQYF
14,TRBV28,TRBJ2-1,CASSFCFAVCEQFF
16,TRBV18,TRBJ2-7,CASSTGTSGSSYEQYF
19,TRBV19,TRBJ2-6,CASRSPGTGIISGANVLTF
12,TRBV28,TRBJ1-1,CASALQNTEAFF
14,TRBV2,TRBJ2-2,CASGLAGNTGELFF
16,TRBV7-9,TRBJ2-4,CASSLGRGIAKNIQYF
13,TRBV19,TRBJ2-6,CASSIATANVLTF
18,TRBV30,TRBJ1-2,CAWSPRLSGGKTDYGYTF
14,TRBV4-1,TRBJ2-2,CASSQEGVAGELFF
14,TRBV6-5,TRBJ1-2,CASRPGPRDYGYTF
14,TRBV28,TRBJ1-5,CASSPGQGAEPQHF
14,TRBV5-5,TRBJ2-7,CASSSREGSYEQYF
16,TRBV2,TRBJ2-1,CASSEGQGIDSNEQFF
14,TRBV11-2,TRBJ2-7,CASRNPGQSYEQYF